Below, one T cell receptor beta chain is given with its context. Its antigen remains unknown. The data belong to a study of shared clonotypes between healthy human individuals. Study at large: The people who gave samples were a couple of women and a few men aged 18 to 49. Study-wide results and limits: For sorted subsets, rarefaction showed incomplete sequencing despite large depth.

Genomic DNA of each subset was evenly split across several immunoSEQ plates. Produced via immunoSEQ multiplex PCR; TCRdb's table is partial and in-frame only. The table includes 1,400,000 or so clones, around 98.5% detected once. This receptor was taken from a man aged 25-40 years in good health. The sequencing input was naive CD4+ T cells sorted from blood. Documented subset: CD45RA+ positively selected.

The CDR3 spells CASSTRGFGEQFF. For the CDR3, the DNA is TGTGCCAGCTCCACCCGGGGGTTTGGTGAGCAGTTCTTC. This chain links TRBV18 with TRBJ2-1, with D perhaps TRBD2 (6 bases). In germline, CDR1 is KGHSH, CDR2 LQKENI. The V gene lost 6 bases and the J gene lost 9 bases, with 15 bases spanning the gap. The CDR3 sequence is 13 residues long.